This T cell receptor beta chain was recorded in a study of metastatic and nonmetastatic thyroid tumors. Thyroid surgery was preceded by no treatment in any patient. The authors' processing: Clinicopathological groups supplied CDR3 differences that were used to build a distant-metastasis classifier for papillary thyroid cancer. TCRdb re-called clones via MiXCR from the PCR reads. In this record, the V and J calls reflect TCRdb's handling and not the investigators' own analysis. The sample lists about 35,000 clones; 25% to 30% were seen once. The sample holds many counts of this clone. No antigen is known for it. Findings of the study overall: Within blood and tumor, benign nodules reportedly had significantly lower TCR beta diversity than malignant thyroid tumors did.

The TCR was taken from a female donor with papillary thyroid cancer or a benign thyroid nodule (not recorded which). Some clones in this sample may be carry-over from other donors' samples. Sequenced sample: blood.

The CDR3 DNA reads as TGTGCCAGCAGCCGATCGATTAACTATGGCTACACCTTC. It codes for CASSRSINYGYTF. This chain links TRBV28 with TRBJ1-2; the D is unclear. Trimming removed 6 bases at V and 1 base at J, with 9 bases between. The CDR3 consists of 13 residues. Germline assignment: CDR1 MDHEN and CDR2 SYDVKM.